A single sample gave rise to the 9 T cell receptor beta chains below, sequenced in a study of blood T cell repertoires in COVID-19. Measured with immunoSEQ multiplex PCR; TCRdb has only the in-frame clones, and not every one. The table has tens of thousands of clones, about 90% seen once. Sequencing was done on a sample of peripheral blood. These receptors originate from a man in his fifties with active COVID-19.

The chain joins TRBV10-3 to TRBJ2-7, with D perhaps matching TRBD2 (7 bases). Germline assignment: CDR1 ENHRY and CDR2 SYGVKD. Trimming stripped 2 bases from V and 3 bases from J, with 17 bases between. This CDR3 contains 16 residues. CDR3 bases: TGTGCCATCAGTGAGGCAAGGGGGGGAGGCCGCTACGAGCAGTACTTC. It translates to CAISEARGGGRYEQYF.

This CDR3 reads CATSDFAGEQYF. The CDR3 nucleotides are TGTGCCACCAGTGATTTTGCGGGCGAGCAGTACTTC. The V call is TRBV24-1, the J call TRBJ2-7; weak D call: TRBD2 (5 bases). V lost 1 base and J 6 bases, leaving 6 bases between the germline ends. There are 12 residues in the CDR3. Germline V CDR1 and CDR2: KGHDR, SFDVKD.

This clone was detected only once. The chain has TRBV24-1 and TRBJ2-6; D gene uncertain. This CDR3 is 15 amino acids long. CDR1 and CDR2 from the germline V gene are KGHDR and SFDVKD. V was trimmed by 4 bases and J by 0 bases, leaving 6 bases between them. CDR3 protein: CATSEHSSGANVLTF. Here the CDR3 DNA reads TGTGCCACCAGTGAGCACAGCTCTGGGGCCAACGTCCTGACTTTC.

V usage is TRBV6-5 and J usage is TRBJ1-2; unclear D gene. V lost 8 bases and J lost 8, with 18 bases in between. The CDR3 runs to 13 residues. Germline V gives CDR1 MNHEY, CDR2 SVGAGI. CDR3: CASLRPLEGGYTF. DNA for the CDR3: TGTGCCAGCCTGAGGCCCCTTGAGGGCGGCTACACCTTC.

V and J are TRBV4-2 and TRBJ1-5; possibly TRBD1 for D (6 bases). V was pared by 3 bases and J by 0 bases, with 9 bases between. There are 15 residues in the CDR3. Germline assignment: CDR1 LGHNA and CDR2 YNFKEQ. Here the CDR3 reads CASSHDRNSNQPQHF. The CDR3 DNA sequence: TGTGCCAGCAGCCATGACAGGAATAGCAATCAGCCCCAGCATTTT.

The chain uses TRBV5-4 and TRBJ2-2; 8 positions match TRBD1. This CDR3 has 16 amino acids. With 4 bases clipped from V and 7 bases from J, the junction kept 12 bases outside the gene matches. Germline loops: CDR1 SGHNT, CDR2 YYREEE (reference sequence). The CDR3 region is CASSLGGTGVFGELFF. CDR3 nucleotides: TGTGCCAGCAGCCTGGGCGGGACAGGAGTTTTCGGGGAGCTGTTTTTT.

This chain uses TRBV5-4 with TRBJ1-3; unclear D gene. Between the trimmed V and J ends, which lost 3 bases and 4 bases, there was a span of 14 bases. The germline CDR1 and CDR2 sequences are SGHNT and YYREEE (reference sequence). The CDR3 is made up of 15 amino acids. CDR3 sequence reads: CASSSGVEGGNTIYF. DNA of the CDR3: TGTGCCAGCAGCTCCGGGGTAGAAGGAGGAAACACCATATATTTT. The full variable domain, its missing parts supplied by reference TRBV5-4 and TRBJ1-3, is ETGVTQSPTHLIKTRGQQVTLRCSSQSGHNTVSWYQQALGQGPQFIFQYYREEENGRGNFPPRFSGLQFPNYSSELNVNALELDDSALYLCASSSGVEGGNTIYFGEGSWLTVV.

This clone was seen only once. V is TRBV28 and J is TRBJ2-3; D not certain. CDR3 length equals 14 residues. CDR1 and CDR2 from the germline V gene are MDHEN and SYDVKM. V was shortened by 3 bases and J by 2 bases, with 9 bases between the two germline ends. The CDR3 DNA follows: TGTGCCAGCAGTTTGACACAGTTCACAGATACGCAGTATTTT. It yields the protein CASSLTQFTDTQYF. The full variable domain, with the rest looked up from reference TRBV28 and TRBJ2-3, is DVKVTQSSRYLVKRTGEKVFLECVQDMDHENMFWYRQDPGLGLRLIYFSYDVKMKEKGDIPEGYSVSREKKERFSLILESASTNQTSMYLCASSLTQFTDTQYFGPGTRLTVL.

This chain connects TRBV3-1 (or the pseudogene TRBV3-2) to TRBJ2-5, with TRBD2 identical over 15 bases. The length of the CDR3 is 16 residues. Per germline, CDR1 LGHDT and CDR2 YNNKEL (reference sequence). The junction had 3 bases not matched to a gene; V was cut back by 4 bases and J by 3 bases. The CDR3 DNA is TGTGCCAGCAGCCTGGGACTAGCGGGAGGAGAAGAGACCCAGTACTTC. Amino acid sequence: CASSLGLAGGEETQYF.